The sample holds a few counts of the clone carrying this T cell receptor (beta chain). Source study methods: Reference gene primers were amplified, and this amplification served to estimate nucleated cell counts. Clones were sequenced by immunoSEQ multiplex PCR, and TCRdb holds only the in-frame ones, with some missing. V and J calls and clone size are those listed in that table; D and trimming were worked out from the DNA. This repertoire shows 75,000 to 100,000 clones, roughly 89% found once; its top ten account for 15%. The source of the sample is a study of blood T cell repertoires in COVID-19. Overall study context: Researchers got acute and convalescent COVID-19 samples from the United States, Italy and Spain. From T cells, B-cell-depleted T cells, or PBMCs came the material, which was cDNA or gDNA.

The CDR3 contains 16 residues. Germline V gives CDR1 SGHRS, CDR2 YFSETQ. Trimming pared 5 bases from V and 5 bases from J, leaving 20 bases between. The sequence was obtained from a human donor in a cohort sampled during active COVID-19. The gene calls are TRBV5-1 and TRBJ1-5, with a weak D call TRBD1 (5 bases). Material: peripheral blood. CDR3: CASRPSTEGSDQPQHF. The CDR3, as DNA: TGCGCCAGCAGACCTTCAACGGAGGGGTCCGATCAGCCCCAGCATTTT.